This is a list of T cell receptor beta chains from one sample in a study of blood T cell repertoires in COVID-19. The method was immunoSEQ multiplex PCR; TCRdb's version includes in-frame clones alone and lacks a portion of them. There are tens of thousands of clones in the sample; 70% to 90% occur only once, and around 12% lies in the top ten. The specimen was peripheral blood. These TCRs come from a man between 65 and 79 years old with active or convalescent COVID-19. Each CDR3 is given with its conserved first and last residue.

J: TRBJ2-2
V: TRBV6-5
CDR3: CASSYSRRRATGELFF

J: TRBJ1-5
V: TRBV27
CDR3: CASLPRGRLNQPQHF

J: TRBJ1-1
V: TRBV6-5
CDR3: CASKRQLNTEAFF

J: TRBJ2-7
V: TRBV7-8
CDR3: CASSQRRGPYEQYF

J: TRBJ2-7
V: TRBV5-4
CDR3: CASSLASGPGVEQYF

J: TRBJ1-6
V: TRBV5-1
CDR3: CASSSLDSPLHF

J: TRBJ1-2
V: TRBV11-1
CDR3: CASSPGGSGFYGYTF

J: TRBJ1-2
V: TRBV19
CDR3: CASSTGGLEGYTF

J: TRBJ2-2
V: TRBV9
CDR3: CASTLATNTGELFF

J: TRBJ1-2
V: TRBV9
CDR3: CASSVDPGENYGYTF

J: TRBJ1-1
V: TRBV19
CDR3: CASRGAQRTEAFF

J: TRBJ1-2
V: TRBV5-4
CDR3: CASSPGGGQVFYGYTF

J: TRBJ1-5
V: TRBV9
CDR3: CASSDQGAGNQPQHF

J: TRBJ2-1
V: TRBV7-2
CDR3: CASSLDPRRGRNNEQFF

J: TRBJ1-4
V: TRBV18
CDR3: CASSRGTVAEKLFF

J: TRBJ1-2
V: TRBV6-1
CDR3: CASSEPGESYGYTF

J: TRBJ2-3
V: TRBV2
CDR3: CASSDVGGTADTQYF

J: TRBJ1-4
V: TRBV5-1
CDR3: CASSLTGDNEKLFF

J: TRBJ1-2
V: TRBV9
CDR3: CASSVSDRDAGYTF

J: TRBJ1-1
V: TRBV4-1
CDR3: CASSQVSYRGNTEAFF

J: TRBJ1-6
V: TRBV30
CDR3: CAWTTGSSYNSPLHF

J: TRBJ2-7
V: TRBV5-6
CDR3: CASSPGIRTFYEQYF

J: TRBJ1-1
V: TRBV7-9
CDR3: CASSLDRGPTEAFF

J: TRBJ2-5
V: TRBV19
CDR3: CASSMPGEGASSQYF

J: TRBJ2-5
V: TRBV7-9
CDR3: CASSSLNEGLAGQETQYF

J: TRBJ1-2
V: TRBV30
CDR3: CASGEMTNYGYTF